This T cell receptor (beta chain) was found in a study of blood T cell repertoires in COVID-19. Overall study context: From T cells, B-cell-depleted T cells, or PBMCs came the material, which was cDNA or gDNA.

Profiled with immunoSEQ multiplex PCR; TCRdb holds only in-frame clones, not every one. The table lists 88,000 or so clones, 80% to 90% of them singletons. The CDR3 length is 17 residues. J was trimmed by 4 bases and V by 5 bases; bases with no gene match: 15. Germline assignment: CDR1 SEHNR and CDR2 FQNEAQ (reference sequence). This clonotype was sampled from a woman aged 50 to 60 with acute COVID-19. The sample comprised PBMCs or T cells enriched from blood (not recorded which). The V and J genes are TRBV7-9 and TRBJ2-3; 7 nucleotides match TRBD2. DNA of the CDR3: TGTGCCAGCAGCCCCCACCTATCGGCGGGAGCGTCAGATACGCAGTATTTT. Amino acids: CASSPHLSAGASDTQYF.